This T cell receptor beta chain came from a study of early T cells in non-severe SARS-CoV-2 infection. General study findings and limits: Matching results from VDJdb favored anti-spike CD8 responses, leaving private and CD4 specificities undetected.

In the case of this clonotype: Its antigen remains unidentified.

Per the germline V gene, CDR1 is MNHNS and CDR2 is SASEGT. CDR3 size: 11 residues. The V gene lost 8 bases and the J gene lost 5 bases, with 9 bases spanning the gap. The protocol attached unique molecular identifiers to individual cDNA molecules. Using its own MiXCR run on the 5' RACE reads, TCRdb lists one record per CDR3 protein. Here the sample spans roughly 80,000 distinct CDR3 sequences, roughly 12% being singletons. Sequenced here: whole blood, sampled at baseline. The clonotype comes from an adult who was a healthcare worker with PCR-confirmed SARS-CoV-2 infection or an uninfected control (not recorded which). The chain is built from TRBV6-1 and TRBJ1-1; D is unresolved. CDR3 sequence reads: CASDRVTEAFF. The CDR3 nucleotides read TGTGCCAGCGATCGGGTAACTGAAGCTTTCTTT.